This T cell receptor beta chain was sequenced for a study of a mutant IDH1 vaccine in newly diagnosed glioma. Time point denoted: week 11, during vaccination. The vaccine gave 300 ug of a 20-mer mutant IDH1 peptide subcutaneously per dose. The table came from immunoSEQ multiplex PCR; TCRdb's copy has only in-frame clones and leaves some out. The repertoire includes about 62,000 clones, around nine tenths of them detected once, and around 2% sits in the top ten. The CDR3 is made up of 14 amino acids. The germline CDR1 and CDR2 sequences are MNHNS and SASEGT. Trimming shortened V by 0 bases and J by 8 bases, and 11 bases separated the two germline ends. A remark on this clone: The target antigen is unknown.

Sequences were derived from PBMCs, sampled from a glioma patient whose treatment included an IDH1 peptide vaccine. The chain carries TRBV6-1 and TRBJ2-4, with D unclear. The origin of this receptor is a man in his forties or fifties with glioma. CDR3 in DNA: TGTGCCAGCAGTGAAGCGCGTCCTGGCGACATTCAGTACTTC. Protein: CASSEARPGDIQYF.